The 27 T cell receptor beta chains below come from one sample, sequenced in a study of T cell clonality in common variable immunodeficiency. Clones were sequenced by immunoSEQ multiplex PCR, and TCRdb holds only the in-frame ones, with some missing. The sample is made up of more than 55,000 clones, none counted only once. Sequences were obtained from peripheral blood mononuclear cells. Receptor source: a person aged 18-70 years in good health.

This clone has a count of ten or more. Coverage ceases 3 residues before the CDR3 finishes, and the germline J gene fills in the end. V is TRBV5-4 and J is TRBJ2-5; perhaps TRBD1 as D (6 bases). The CDR3 covers 16 residues. V was cut by 0 bases and J by 3 bases, with 15 bases left in between. From germline, CDR1 is SGHNT and CDR2 YYREEE (reference sequence). The part of the CDR3 DNA that was read is TGTGCCAGCAGCTTGGTTGGACAGCCGGATGAAGAGACC. Protein product: CASSLVGQPDEET. The entire CDR3 reads CASSLVGQPDEETQYF. Full variable domain (missing parts from reference TRBV5-4 and TRBJ2-5): ETGVTQSPTHLIKTRGQQVTLRCSSQSGHNTVSWYQQALGQGPQFIFQYYREEENGRGNFPPRFSGLQFPNYSSELNVNALELDDSALYLCASSLVGQPDEETQYFGPGTRLLVL.

The table lists this clone with many counts. The read stops 3 residues short of the end of the CDR3; the missing end is completed from the germline J gene. The chain joins TRBV7-2 to TRBJ2-1, with 8 bases fitting TRBD1. There are 15 residues in the CDR3. The J segment lost 5 bases and the V segment lost 0 bases, leaving 3 bases of the junction unmatched. The germline V gene encodes CDR1 SGHTA and CDR2 FQGNSA. Incomplete CDR3 DNA: TGTGCCAGCAGCTTAGCGGGACAGGAAAACAATGAG. Translated, it gives CASSLAGQENNE. The full CDR3 sequence reads CASSLAGQENNEQFF. Using reference TRBV7-2 and TRBJ2-1 for the parts outside the CDR3, the full variable domain is GAGVSQSPSNKVTEKGKDVELRCDPISGHTALYWYRQSLGQGLEFLIYFQGNSAPDKSGLPSDRFSAERTGGSVSTLTIQRTQQEDSAVYLCASSLAGQENNEQFFGPGTRLTVL.

This clone was found many times. The DNA ends 3 residues before the CDR3 does, and the rest of the CDR3 is filled in from the germline J gene. The genes are TRBV7-9 and TRBJ1-1; perhaps TRBD1 as D (5 bases). The CDR3 runs to 13 residues. V was shortened by 4 bases and J by 1 base, with 7 bases between the two germline ends. Germline CDR1 is SEHNR and CDR2 is FQNEAQ (reference sequence). The CDR3 loop reads CASSWGGNTEAFF. The CDR3 bases that were read are TGTGCCAGCAGCTGGGGGGGGAACACTGAA.

This clone was seen ten or more times. The observed sequence ends 3 residues before the CDR3 terminus, with the missing tail filled in from the germline J gene. The chain links TRBV5-6 to TRBJ2-7, with D perhaps TRBD2 (6 bases). There are 14 residues in the CDR3. Germline-derived CDR1 and CDR2 are SGHDT and YYEEEE. The V gene lost 0 bases and the J gene lost 2 bases, with 9 bases spanning the gap. The CDR3 region is CASSLGGLTYEQYF. The CDR3 DNA, read in part, is TGTGCCAGCAGCTTGGGGGGACTCACCTACGAG.

This clone has at least ten counts. The CDR3 is cut off 3 residues early in the read; its end comes from the germline J gene. This sequence joins TRBV30 and TRBJ2-1, with 7 bases that match TRBD1. J lost 8 bases, V lost 2 bases, and 9 bases had no gene match. Looked up from germline, CDR1 is GTSNPN and CDR2 is SVGIG (reference sequence). This CDR3 spans 14 amino acids. The part of the CDR3 DNA that was read is TGTGCCTGGAGTATCACCAGGGGGTACTATGAG. It translates to CAWSITRGYYE. The whole CDR3 sequence is CAWSITRGYYEQFF.

This clone has a count of ten or more. The CDR3 end falls 3 residues outside the read, so it is completed with the germline J gene. The J gene is TRBJ2-2, the V gene TRBV5-1, with TRBD1 as a possible D gene (5 bases). The CDR3 is 14 residues long. Germline-derived CDR1 and CDR2 are SGHRS and YFSETQ. Trimming cost V 6 bases and J 1 base, with 10 bases left between them. CDR3 DNA (partial): TGCGCCAGCACCGCCGACAGGAACACCGGGGAG. Its protein product is CASTADRNTGE. The CDR3 in its entirety is CASTADRNTGELFF.

Comment on this clone: The CDR3 is cut off 3 residues early in the read; its end comes from the germline J gene. The V gene is TRBV11-2, the J gene TRBJ1-2, with a tentative D call TRBD1 (5 bases). The CDR3 has 13 amino acids. V lost 9 bases and J lost 2, with 13 bases in between. Germline CDR1 is SGHAT and CDR2 is FQNNGV. CDR3 amino acids: CASSTETNYGYTF. The sequenced CDR3 bases are TGTGCCAGTTCGACAGAAACAAACTATGGC.

This clone was observed at least ten times. Coverage ceases 3 residues before the CDR3 finishes, and the germline J gene fills in the end. The chain employs TRBV7-9 and TRBJ1-5, with 7 bases matching TRBD1. The CDR3 has 15 residues. CDR1 is SEHNR, CDR2 FQNEAQ, per germline (reference sequence). V lost 3 bases and J lost 3; bases outside the gene matches: 5. The CDR3 bases that were read are TGTGCCAGCAGCTTGGGTGACAGGGCCAATCAGCCC. This sequence encodes CASSLGDRANQP. The CDR3, in full, reads CASSLGDRANQPQHF.

This clone was counted many times. Sequencing ends 3 residues short of the CDR3 end; the germline J gene provides the rest. The rearrangement joins TRBV5-4 to TRBJ1-6, with D uncertain. The ends were cut back, 2 bases at V and 9 bases at J, with 12 bases in the middle. The CDR3 is 14 amino acids. Germline loops: CDR1 SGHNT, CDR2 YYREEE (reference sequence). The DNA read from the CDR3 is TGTGCCAGCAGCTTAAGAGCGGGTGGTTCACCC. It specifies CASSLRAGGSP. The full CDR3 reads CASSLRAGGSPLHF.

This clone was recorded many times. The CDR3 extends 3 residues past the end of the read, so its final part is completed from the germline J gene. The rearrangement joins TRBV4-1 to TRBJ2-2; 10 nucleotides line up with TRBD2. This CDR3 spans 16 amino acids. CDR1 is MGHRA, CDR2 YSYEKL, per germline. Germline trimming cut 4 bases from V and 6 bases from J; bases unmatched to any gene: 8. The covered CDR3 bases are TGCGCCAGCAGCCGCGGAAGCGGGAGGGCCGCCGGGGAG. This sequence encodes CASSRGSGRAAGE. The whole CDR3 protein is CASSRGSGRAAGELFF.

This clone was counted many times. The read terminates 3 residues ahead of where the CDR3 ends, so the germline J gene completes it. This chain uses TRBV29-1 with TRBJ2-3; perhaps TRBD1 as D (5 bases). Trimming removed 5 bases from V and 4 bases from J, with 13 bases in between. This CDR3 is 13 amino acids long. The germline CDR1 and CDR2 sequences are SQVTM and ANQGSEA. The CDR3 spells CSVRTWAADTQYF. The covered CDR3 bases are TGCAGCGTTAGGACATGGGCCGCAGATACG.

About this clone itself: The read ends 3 residues early relative to the CDR3; the germline J gene fills the gap. The V call is TRBV30, the J call TRBJ1-2, with D possibly TRBD1 on 6 matching bases. The germline gives CDR1 GTSNPN, CDR2 SVGIG (reference sequence). This CDR3 has 14 residues. CDR3 protein: CAWETGSRPYDYTF. The CDR3 bases that were read are TGTGCCTGGGAAACAGGGAGTAGACCCTACGAC.

In its sample, this clone was seen many times. The read terminates 3 residues ahead of where the CDR3 ends, so the germline J gene completes it. J is TRBJ2-2 and V is TRBV5-4, with 8 bases aligning to TRBD1. V lost 4 bases and J lost 7; bases outside the gene matches: 9. Germline V gene lookup returns CDR1 SGHNT and CDR2 YYREEE (reference sequence). CDR3 size: 15 residues. CDR3 sequence: CASSRAGGEGGELFF. The sequenced CDR3 bases are TGTGCCAGCAGCCGAGCAGGGGGCGAGGGCGGGGAG.

In the case of this clone: The sequence runs out 3 residues before the end of the CDR3; the remainder is reconstructed from the germline J gene. V and J are TRBV5-6 and TRBJ1-4; D perhaps matches TRBD1 (5 bases). The CDR3 loop spans 14 amino acids. The germline gives CDR1 SGHDT, CDR2 YYEEEE. This CDR3 reads CASSLQGINSPLFF. The part of the CDR3 DNA that was read is TGTGCCAGCAGCTTGCAGGGTATTAATTCACCA. Looking up the rest from reference TRBV5-6 and TRBJ1-4 gives the full variable domain: DAGVTQSPTHLIKTRGQQVTLRCSPKSGHDTVSWYQQALGQGPQFIFQYYEEEERQRGNFPDRFSGHQFPNYSSELNVNALLLGDSALYLCASSLQGINSPLFFGSGTQLSVL.

This clone was seen repeatedly, ten times or more. The read ends 3 residues before the CDR3 terminus; that terminus is restored from the germline J gene. This chain connects TRBV5-4 to TRBJ2-3, with 12 bases identical to TRBD2. Germline V gives CDR1 SGHNT, CDR2 YYREEE (reference sequence). Trimming removed 5 bases from V and 4 bases from J; junction bases left unmatched: 5. This CDR3 is built from 15 residues. Partial CDR3 DNA: TGTGCCAGCAGACCGACTAGCGGGAGATCAGATACG. This sequence encodes CASRPTSGRSDT. The whole CDR3 protein reads CASRPTSGRSDTQYF.

This clone occurred many times. The read gets to within 3 residues of the CDR3 end, and the germline J gene fills in the rest. V is TRBV9 and J is TRBJ1-1; possibly TRBD1 for D (5 bases). Germline CDR1 SGDLS, CDR2 YYNGEE. The CDR3 totals 16 residues. Trimming cost V 3 bases and J 1 base, with 16 bases left between them. The part of the CDR3 DNA that was read is TGTGCCAGCAGCGGCCGTGGGCAGGGCGGGAACACTGAA. Its translation: CASSGRGQGGNTE. Given in full, the CDR3 is CASSGRGQGGNTEAFF.

Many counts were recorded for this clone. From the germline J gene comes the end of the CDR3, since the read stops 3 residues before it. The J gene is TRBJ1-3, the V gene TRBV20-1; D is unresolved. With 3 bases removed from V and 1 base from J, the gap between germline ends came to 7 bases. This CDR3 has 13 amino acids. From germline, CDR1 is DFQATT and CDR2 SNEGSKA (reference sequence). The CDR3 bases that were read are TGCAGTGCTAGGAGGGCATCTGGAAACACC. This encodes CSARRASGNT. The whole CDR3 is CSARRASGNTIYF.

This clone was observed a few times. The observed sequence ends 3 residues before the CDR3 terminus, with the missing tail filled in from the germline J gene. The rearrangement links TRBV5-1 to TRBJ1-2; no definite D call. The CDR3 covers 16 residues. CDR1 and CDR2 from the germline V gene are SGHRS and YFSETQ. The sequenced part of the CDR3 DNA is TGCGCCAGCAGCTTGGGGTTAGCGGGGTCCACAGATACC. This sequence encodes CASSLGLAGSTDT. In full, the CDR3 is CASSLGLAGSTDTYTF. The full variable domain, its missing parts supplied by reference TRBV5-1 and TRBJ1-2, is KAGVTQTPRYLIKTRGQQVTLSCSPISGHRSVSWYQQTPGQGLQFLFEYFSETQRNKGNFPGRFSGRQFSNSRSEMNVSTLELGDSALYLCASSLGLAGSTDTYTFGSGTRLTVV.

In this sample, this clone turned up many times. This CDR3 is CATSDSSTDTQYF. The DNA read from the CDR3 is TGTGCCACCAGTGATTCGTCCACAGATACG. This rearrangement joins TRBV24-1 to TRBJ2-3; D is unresolved. The read finishes 3 residues shy of the CDR3 end, and the germline J gene is used to complete it. Trimming cost V 2 bases and J 2 bases, with 4 bases left between them. Germline CDR1 KGHDR, CDR2 SFDVKD. The CDR3 covers 13 residues.

The sample holds many counts of this clone. CDR3 DNA (partial): TGTGCCATCAGTGGGCTAGCGGGTTACAATGAG. It encodes CAISGLAGYNE. The full CDR3 sequence reads CAISGLAGYNEQFF. This rearrangement joins TRBV10-3 to TRBJ2-1, with 8 bases fitting TRBD2. The read gets to within 3 residues of the CDR3 end, and the germline J gene fills in the rest. The CDR3 runs to 14 residues. CDR1 is ENHRY, CDR2 SYGVKD, per germline. Losses at the gene ends were 4 bases for V and 4 bases for J; bases not matched to a gene: 3.

This clone has ten or more counts. CDR3 DNA (partial): TGCAGCGGCCAGCGGGGGGACCTCCAAGAGACC. It is translated as CSGQRGDLQET. The complete CDR3 protein is CSGQRGDLQETQYF. The genes are TRBV29-1 and TRBJ2-5; 9 positions match TRBD2. The observed sequence ends 3 residues before the CDR3 terminus, with the missing tail filled in from the germline J gene. CDR3 length equals 14 residues. J lost 1 base, V lost 7 bases, and 7 bases had no gene match. CDR1 and CDR2 (germline): SQVTM, ANQGSEA.

This clone was observed at least ten times. The read halts 3 residues ahead of the CDR3 end, with the missing end drawn from the germline J gene. The gene calls are TRBV14 and TRBJ2-3; 7 bases agree with TRBD2. V shed 5 bases, J shed 5 bases, and the junction held 13 bases outside the gene matches. This CDR3 comprises 16 residues. Germline V gene data show CDR1 as SGHDN and CDR2 as FVKESK. The sequenced CDR3 bases are TGTGCCAGCAGCGGGCCGCGAGCGGGGCGTGGAGATACG. Its translation: CASSGPRAGRGDT. The CDR3, in full, reads CASSGPRAGRGDTQYF.

This clone occurred many times. Read sequence stops 3 residues before the CDR3 end, and the germline J gene provides the missing end. The chain recombines TRBV27 with TRBJ1-2; TRBD1 aligns across 9 bases. Trimming removed 6 bases from V and 4 bases from J; junction bases left unmatched: 6. Germline-derived CDR1 and CDR2 are MNHEY and SMNVEV (reference sequence). This CDR3 spans 14 amino acids. The CDR3 DNA, read in part, is TGTGCCAGCAGGGGACAGGGTCTGATCTATGGC. Its protein is CASRGQGLIYG. The whole CDR3 sequence reads CASRGQGLIYGYTF.

This clone was found many times. From the germline J gene comes the end of the CDR3, since the read stops 3 residues before it. The chain has TRBV27 and TRBJ2-6, with 7 bases lining up with TRBD2. The CDR3 covers 17 residues. The V and J ends lost 3 bases and 3 bases, in that order; junction bases with no gene match: 8. Germline-derived CDR1 and CDR2 are MNHEY and SMNVEV (reference sequence). CDR3 loop: CASSFWAGEDGANVLTF. Incomplete CDR3 DNA: TGTGCCAGCAGTTTTTGGGCGGGGGAAGATGGGGCCAACGTC.

This clone has a count of ten or more. The CDR3 is cut off 3 residues early in the read; its end comes from the germline J gene. This chain connects TRBV6-1 to TRBJ2-7; D is unclear. Germline CDR1 is MNHNS and CDR2 is SASEGT. V gave up 2 bases and J gave up 2 bases, with 16 bases separating them. This CDR3 contains 16 residues. The CDR3 loop is CASSESPSVGPYEQYF. The CDR3 bases that were read are TGTGCCAGCAGTGAAAGCCCATCCGTAGGGCCCTACGAG.

This clone showed up many times. Coverage ceases 3 residues before the CDR3 finishes, and the germline J gene fills in the end. This chain connects TRBV2 to TRBJ1-6, with TRBD1 as a possible D gene (5 bases). The CDR3 consists of 15 residues. The V and J ends lost 2 bases and 10 bases respectively, with 15 bases between them. Germline V CDR1 and CDR2: SNHLY, FYNNEI. The part of the CDR3 DNA that was read is TGTGCCAGCAGTGAAATGGAGGGGAGTCGGTCACCC. Translating gives CASSEMEGSRSP. The whole CDR3 sequence reads CASSEMEGSRSPLHF.

This clone came up many times. The CDR3 extends 3 residues past the end of the read, so its final part is completed from the germline J gene. This chain uses TRBV5-4 with TRBJ1-1; no reliable D call. In germline, CDR1 is SGHNT, CDR2 YYREEE (reference sequence). This CDR3 is built from 12 residues. V lost 4 bases and J lost 0, with 4 bases in between. This CDR3 reads CASSAVNTEAFF. The covered CDR3 bases are TGTGCCAGCAGCGCAGTGAACACTGAA. The entire variable domain, with the rest obtained from reference TRBV5-4 and TRBJ1-1, is as follows: ETGVTQSPTHLIKTRGQQVTLRCSSQSGHNTVSWYQQALGQGPQFIFQYYREEENGRGNFPPRFSGLQFPNYSSELNVNALELDDSALYLCASSAVNTEAFFGQGTRLTVV.